The following is a TCR beta chain sequence with its context. Its antigen remains undetermined. Base qualities were left out, and no much larger clone turns up one base away. This sample is part of a study of PD-1 blockade in classical Hodgkin lymphoma (dated by TCRdb to 2018 to 2021). Describing the broader study: Nivolumab dosing was 3 mg/kg intravenously every 2 weeks, continuing until either disease progression or unacceptable toxicity. To define a peripheral blood immune signature of response to PD-1 blockade in classical Hodgkin lymphoma, the study combined TCR beta sequencing with CyTOF.

From the germline V gene (reference sequence), CDR1 is MNHEY and CDR2 is SMNVEV. The CDR3 numbers 15 residues from cysteine through phenylalanine. CDR3 DNA is the only sequence kept; it has 45 bases, read in frame from the first base. From V the trimming removes 6 bases and from J it removes 7 bases, while the gene matches leave 9 bases of the junction unaccounted for. Read against the paper, the sample's time point label means: cycle 1 day 1 (C1D1), immediately before nivolumab initiation. Relapse after autologous stem cell transplantation had occurred in all trial patients, and cohorts A, B and C were distinguished by prior brentuximab vedotin exposure. The trial cohort comprised approximately 55 patients with relapsed/refractory classical Hodgkin lymphoma whose best overall responses were complete response, partial response or progressive disease. In the multi-cohort phase II CheckMate 205 trial, trial patients received single-agent nivolumab. An independent review committee assessed best overall response by applying the 2007 International Working Group response criteria. Trial PBMCs were obtained immediately prior to nivolumab initiation (C1D1) and on therapy at cycle 2 day 1 and cycle 4 day 1. Peripheral blood was collected in 8 mL Vacutainer Cell Preparation Tubes, from which PBMCs were isolated by centrifugation and then cryopreserved.

Genomic DNA was isolated using the Qiagen DNeasy kit from unsorted PBMCs as well as from negatively selected CD4+ and CD8+ fractions. TCR beta CDR3 regions were amplified by immunoSEQ multiplex PCR using primers annealing to V and J segments. Amplification bias was minimized using a synthetic immune receptor repertoire, and residual bias was removed computationally after sequencing. The original methods were these. Repertoire diversity was quantified as the Shannon entropy index using custom Python scripts. Unsorted, CD4+ and CD8+ repertoires were analyzed separately, except for combined analyses in which CD4+ and CD8+ sequences were merged in silico. A clone was considered expanded if an increase in frequency of at least 2-fold after treatment relative to C1D1 was found, and a pseudocount of 0.5 was applied to clones undetected at baseline. Singleton clones were defined as clones with 0 or 1 copy at C1D1, and non-singleton clones were defined as clones with 2 or more copies. By matching protein sequences in sorted samples from the same patient, clones expanded in unsorted samples were annotated as CD4+, CD8+ or unknown. Wilcoxon tests on paired samples were used to test diversity changes from C1D1 to C4D1. The clones in this table, taken by TCRdb from immuneACCESS, are in-frame only. Not every clone is retained; where verified, under half of the shortfall comes from an unresolved V gene, and the cause of the rest is unknown. From that table come the V and J calls and clone size; the DNA was used to work out D and trimming. This sample gives some 38,000 clones in total; around 80% of them show up just once. The leading ten clones occupy 9.5% to 13% of the sample.

Here is what the overall study found, with its caveats: The study covered only a single clinical trial cohort, and the causes of the repertoire differences, possibly disease activity or prior therapy, were still not defined. Trial patients achieving complete response had baseline diversity similar to newly diagnosed patients, whereas partial responders and progressors had significantly lower diversity. Baseline TCR diversity was reported to be lower in newly diagnosed patients than in healthy donors, and even lower in relapsed/refractory patients. A significant rise by C4D1 was seen in CD4+ but not CD8+ TCR diversity (p=0.0027 vs p=0.16), with the rise being most apparent in complete responders (p=0.02). Patients starting nivolumab less than 1 year after ASCT had lower diversity and were excluded from later analyses to avoid confounding by immune reconstitution.

This TCR derives from a human donor with classical Hodgkin lymphoma. The rearranged segments are TRBV27 and TRBJ2-2; the junction holds 9 bases that match TRBD2. Source: peripheral blood mononuclear cells (PBMCs), taken at baseline. The CDR3 amino acid sequence is: CASRPSGRSGGELFF. The DNA reads TGTGCCAGCAGACCAAGCGGGAGGTCTGGCGGGGAGCTGTTTTTT.